The present entry profiles one T cell receptor beta chain with its context. Its cognate antigen is unknown. The data were taken from a study of cytomegalovirus exposure and HLA in healthy donors. Study-wide results and caveats: Reportedly, diagnosis of cytomegalovirus status by the classifier showed high specificity and sensitivity. The study put under 200 TCR beta chains on its list as cytomegalovirus-associated.

Using immunoSEQ multiplex PCR, the repertoire was profiled, and TCRdb retains in-frame clones only, with some absent. The sample has 65,000 or so clones; around 90% are singletons. It was the approximately 120-subject validation cohort, separate from the 666-subject first cohort, to which the donors belonged. Per the germline V gene, CDR1 is MNHNS and CDR2 is SASEGT. The CDR3 contains 13 residues. V was shortened by 6 bases and J by 2 bases, with 9 bases between the two germline ends. Sample: PBMCs. The sequence derives from a young woman in good health and CMV-seronegative. This chain uses TRBV6-1 with TRBJ2-3, with D hard to call. The CDR3 here is CASSPLATDTQYF. The CDR3 nucleotides read TGTGCCAGCAGCCCTTTAGCCACAGATACGCAGTATTTT.